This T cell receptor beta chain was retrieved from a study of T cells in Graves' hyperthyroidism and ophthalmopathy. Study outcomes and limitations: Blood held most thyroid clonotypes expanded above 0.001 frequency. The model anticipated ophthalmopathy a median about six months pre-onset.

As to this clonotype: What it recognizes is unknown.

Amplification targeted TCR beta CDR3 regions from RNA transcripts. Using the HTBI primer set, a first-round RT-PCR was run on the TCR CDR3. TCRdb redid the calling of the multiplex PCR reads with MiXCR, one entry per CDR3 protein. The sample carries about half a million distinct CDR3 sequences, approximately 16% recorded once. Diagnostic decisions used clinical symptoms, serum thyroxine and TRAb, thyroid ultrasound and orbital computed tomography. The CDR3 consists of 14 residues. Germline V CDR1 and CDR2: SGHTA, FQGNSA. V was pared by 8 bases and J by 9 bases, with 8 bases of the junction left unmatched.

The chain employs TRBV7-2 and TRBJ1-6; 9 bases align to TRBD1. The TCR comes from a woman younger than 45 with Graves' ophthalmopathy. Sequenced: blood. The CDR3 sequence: CASRRDRESSPLHF. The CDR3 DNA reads TGTGCCAGCCGGCGGGACAGGGAAAGTTCACCCCTCCACTTT.